The rows below give T cell receptor beta chains drawn from one sample of a study of CD4 T cell repertoires in COVID-19. TCRdb's copy holds only in-frame clones and misses some; the assay was immunoSEQ multiplex PCR. This sample yields 70,000 to 95,000 clones, of which 83% are seen a single time; about 0.58% belongs to the top ten. The source was CD4+ T cells from peripheral blood, collected after recovery from COVID-19. These receptors all stem from a human donor who had COVID-19. Both conserved end residues are part of each CDR3. Fields, in order: D gene, clone size, V gene, CDR3 length, J gene, CDR3 protein, CDR3 DNA. D genes are given only for firm matches. Some rows mark clone size as missing; the rest say once, few, many or name a class of expanded clone.

d_call: TRBD2; clone_size: NA; v_call: TRBV19; cdr3_length: 14; j_call: TRBJ2-7; cdr3_aa: CASSTTSGVGEQYF; cdr3_nt: TGTGCCAGTAGTACTACTAGCGGGGTTGGAGAGCAGTACTTC
d_call: TRBD2; clone_size: NA; v_call: TRBV3-1/TRBV3-2; cdr3_length: 16; j_call: TRBJ2-5; cdr3_aa: CASSPRTSGGEETQYF; cdr3_nt: TGTGCCAGCAGCCCCCGGACTAGCGGGGGGGAAGAGACCCAGTACTTC
d_call: TRBD1; clone_size: NA; v_call: TRBV6-1; cdr3_length: 14; j_call: TRBJ2-7; cdr3_aa: CASSEFRGLGEQYF; cdr3_nt: TGTGCCAGCAGTGAATTCAGGGGGCTCGGCGAGCAGTACTTC
d_call: NA; clone_size: NA; v_call: TRBV6-1; cdr3_length: 17; j_call: TRBJ2-3; cdr3_aa: CASSERGTALSTDTQYF; cdr3_nt: TGTGCCAGCAGTGAACGGGGGACAGCCCTAAGCACAGATACGCAGTATTTT
d_call: NA; clone_size: NA; v_call: TRBV7-2; cdr3_length: 16; j_call: TRBJ2-3; cdr3_aa: CASSLQAGWTTDTQYF; cdr3_nt: TGTGCCAGCAGCTTACAGGCGGGCTGGACCACAGATACGCAGTATTTT
d_call: NA; clone_size: NA; v_call: TRBV7-8; cdr3_length: 17; j_call: TRBJ2-6; cdr3_aa: CASSRDLIVSGANVLTF; cdr3_nt: TGTGCCAGCAGCCGGGATTTGATCGTCTCTGGGGCCAACGTCCTGACTTTC
d_call: TRBD2; clone_size: NA; v_call: TRBV27; cdr3_length: 16; j_call: TRBJ2-2; cdr3_aa: CATREGGFTNTGELFF; cdr3_nt: TGTGCCACCCGGGAGGGGGGATTTACGAACACCGGGGAGCTGTTTTTT
d_call: NA; clone_size: NA; v_call: TRBV28; cdr3_length: 15; j_call: TRBJ1-3; cdr3_aa: CASSTGTSGKNTIYF; cdr3_nt: TGTGCCAGCAGTACTGGGACTTCGGGAAAAAACACCATATATTTT
d_call: NA; clone_size: once; v_call: TRBV3-1/TRBV3-2; cdr3_length: 15; j_call: TRBJ1-3; cdr3_aa: CASSQGQSSGNTIYF; cdr3_nt: TGTGCCAGCAGCCAAGGCCAAAGCTCTGGAAACACCATATATTTT
d_call: TRBD2; clone_size: NA; v_call: TRBV28; cdr3_length: 15; j_call: TRBJ2-1; cdr3_aa: CASSRTSGVYNEQFF; cdr3_nt: TGTGCCAGCAGTAGGACTAGCGGGGTTTACAATGAGCAGTTCTTC
d_call: TRBD1; clone_size: NA; v_call: TRBV30; cdr3_length: 13; j_call: TRBJ1-1; cdr3_aa: CAWGQGRNTEAFF; cdr3_nt: TGTGCCTGGGGACAGGGACGGAACACTGAAGCTTTCTTT
d_call: NA; clone_size: NA; v_call: TRBV6-5; cdr3_length: 12; j_call: TRBJ1-1; cdr3_aa: CASSFRGTEAFF; cdr3_nt: TGTGCCAGCAGCTTCCGGGGCACTGAAGCTTTCTTT
d_call: TRBD1; clone_size: NA; v_call: TRBV12-3/TRBV12-4; cdr3_length: 13; j_call: TRBJ1-1; cdr3_aa: CASSFLTGYEAFF; cdr3_nt: TGTGCCAGCAGTTTCCTGACAGGGTATGAAGCTTTCTTT
d_call: TRBD1; clone_size: NA; v_call: TRBV18; cdr3_length: 17; j_call: TRBJ1-1; cdr3_aa: CASSPPGQGRENTEAFF; cdr3_nt: TGTGCCAGCTCCCCCCCTGGACAGGGGAGGGAGAACACTGAAGCTTTCTTT
d_call: NA; clone_size: NA; v_call: TRBV7-3; cdr3_length: 13; j_call: TRBJ1-1; cdr3_aa: CASSLGQLTEAFF; cdr3_nt: TGTGCCAGCAGCTTAGGACAGTTGACTGAAGCTTTCTTT
d_call: NA; clone_size: NA; v_call: TRBV29-1; cdr3_length: 14; j_call: TRBJ1-2; cdr3_aa: CSVETAVPLYGYTF; cdr3_nt: TGCAGCGTTGAAACGGCGGTTCCACTATATGGCTACACCTTC
d_call: NA; clone_size: NA; v_call: TRBV6-5; cdr3_length: 12; j_call: TRBJ2-3; cdr3_aa: CATRQGTDTQYF; cdr3_nt: TGTGCCACCCGACAGGGCACAGATACGCAGTATTTT
d_call: NA; clone_size: once; v_call: TRBV7-2; cdr3_length: 14; j_call: TRBJ1-1; cdr3_aa: CASSFPQKGTEAFF; cdr3_nt: TGTGCCAGCAGCTTCCCACAAAAGGGCACTGAAGCTTTCTTT
d_call: TRBD2; clone_size: NA; v_call: TRBV7-2; cdr3_length: 14; j_call: TRBJ2-1; cdr3_aa: CASRLAGDFHEQFF; cdr3_nt: TGTGCCAGCAGACTAGCGGGAGACTTCCATGAGCAGTTCTTC
d_call: NA; clone_size: NA; v_call: TRBV5-1; cdr3_length: 17; j_call: TRBJ1-1; cdr3_aa: CASSYTVIGWANTEAFF; cdr3_nt: TGCGCCAGCAGCTACACTGTTATCGGTTGGGCGAACACTGAAGCTTTCTTT
d_call: NA; clone_size: NA; v_call: TRBV3-1/TRBV3-2; cdr3_length: 18; j_call: TRBJ2-2; cdr3_aa: CAGSQVGPSSFRGGELFF; cdr3_nt: TGTGCCGGCAGCCAAGTAGGCCCTAGCTCCTTTCGGGGCGGGGAGCTGTTTTTT
d_call: NA; clone_size: few; v_call: TRBV11-2; cdr3_length: 13; j_call: TRBJ1-1; cdr3_aa: CASSFAPNTEAFF; cdr3_nt: TGTGCCAGCAGCTTTGCGCCGAACACTGAAGCTTTCTTT
d_call: NA; clone_size: NA; v_call: TRBV7-8; cdr3_length: 15; j_call: TRBJ2-7; cdr3_aa: CASSLGGTFREEQYF; cdr3_nt: TGTGCCAGCAGCTTAGGTGGGACATTCCGGGAGGAGCAGTACTTC
d_call: NA; clone_size: NA; v_call: TRBV14; cdr3_length: 12; j_call: TRBJ1-2; cdr3_aa: CASSHGGYGYTF; cdr3_nt: TGTGCCAGCAGCCACGGCGGGTATGGCTACACCTTC
d_call: TRBD1; clone_size: NA; v_call: TRBV24-1; cdr3_length: 15; j_call: TRBJ2-1; cdr3_aa: CATSDSDRTYNEQFF; cdr3_nt: TGTGCCACCAGTGATTCGGACAGGACCTACAATGAGCAGTTCTTC
d_call: NA; clone_size: NA; v_call: TRBV30; cdr3_length: 14; j_call: TRBJ1-3; cdr3_aa: CAWSRRGAGNTIYF; cdr3_nt: TGTGCCTGGAGTAGGCGGGGGGCTGGAAACACCATATATTTT
d_call: NA; clone_size: NA; v_call: TRBV19; cdr3_length: 13; j_call: TRBJ2-7; cdr3_aa: CASSTLSSYEQYF; cdr3_nt: TGTGCCAGTTCGACACTTAGCTCCTACGAGCAGTACTTC
d_call: TRBD1; clone_size: NA; v_call: TRBV19; cdr3_length: 15; j_call: TRBJ2-1; cdr3_aa: CASARDRGPSNEQFF; cdr3_nt: TGTGCCAGTGCTAGGGACAGGGGGCCCTCCAATGAGCAGTTCTTC
d_call: NA; clone_size: NA; v_call: TRBV30; cdr3_length: 12; j_call: TRBJ2-2; cdr3_aa: CAWSVIVGELFF; cdr3_nt: TGTGCCTGGAGTGTTATCGTCGGGGAGCTGTTTTTT
d_call: NA; clone_size: NA; v_call: TRBV24-1; cdr3_length: 17; j_call: TRBJ1-3; cdr3_aa: CATSDTGDTSSGNTIYF; cdr3_nt: TGTGCCACCAGTGACACCGGGGACACAAGCTCTGGAAACACCATATATTTT
d_call: NA; clone_size: few; v_call: TRBV2; cdr3_length: 14; j_call: TRBJ1-5; cdr3_aa: CASSGSSSNQPQHF; cdr3_nt: TGTGCCAGCAGTGGATCATCCAGCAATCAGCCCCAGCATTTT
d_call: NA; clone_size: NA; v_call: TRBV6-1; cdr3_length: 13; j_call: TRBJ1-2; cdr3_aa: CASSEGRDYGYTF; cdr3_nt: TGTGCCAGCAGTGAGGGGCGGGACTATGGCTACACCTTC
d_call: NA; clone_size: NA; v_call: TRBV6-5; cdr3_length: 12; j_call: TRBJ2-7; cdr3_aa: CASRADSYEQYF; cdr3_nt: TGTGCCAGCAGGGCCGACTCCTACGAGCAGTACTTC
d_call: TRBD1; clone_size: NA; v_call: TRBV18; cdr3_length: 15; j_call: TRBJ2-1; cdr3_aa: CASSPPGQMPNEQFF; cdr3_nt: TGTGCCAGCTCACCACCGGGACAGATGCCCAATGAGCAGTTCTTC
d_call: TRBD1; clone_size: NA; v_call: TRBV19; cdr3_length: 18; j_call: TRBJ2-1; cdr3_aa: CASSSRDRFILSYNEQFF; cdr3_nt: TGTGCCAGTAGTAGCCGGGACAGGTTCATTCTCTCCTACAATGAGCAGTTCTTC
d_call: NA; clone_size: NA; v_call: TRBV12-3/TRBV12-4; cdr3_length: 11; j_call: TRBJ2-3; cdr3_aa: CASGLTDTQYF; cdr3_nt: TGTGCCAGCGGACTCACAGATACGCAGTATTTT